Shown below are 9 T cell receptor beta chains from a single sample sequenced in a study of cytomegalovirus exposure and HLA in healthy donors. The PCR had 60 Vbeta and 13 Jbeta primers. The assay was immunoSEQ multiplex PCR, and TCRdb's table has in-frame clones only and misses some. The sample shows 75,000 to 100,000 clones, over 75% of them seen only once. The sample taken for sequencing was PBMCs. Receptors were obtained from a man aged 35 to 55 in good health and CMV-seronegative.

This CDR3 is CASSLPGQGGYEQYF. Here the CDR3 DNA reads TGCGCCAGCAGCTTGCCGGGACAGGGTGGGTACGAGCAGTACTTC. J is TRBJ2-7 and V is TRBV5-1, with 9 positions matching TRBD1. This CDR3 spans 15 amino acids. V lost 1 base and J lost 4; bases outside the gene matches: 6. Germline CDR1 SGHRS, CDR2 YFSETQ.

The V and J genes are TRBV7-3 and TRBJ2-3; 11 bases agree with TRBD2. The V gene's germline CDR1 is SGHTA and CDR2 FQGTGA. V gave up 5 bases and J gave up 5 bases; unmatched junction bases: 6. The CDR3 totals 15 residues. CDR3 loop: CASSPLAGGVDTQYF. In DNA form, the CDR3 reads TGTGCCAGCAGCCCCCTAGCGGGGGGTGTAGATACGCAGTATTTT.

In its sample, this clone was seen a few times. The V gene is TRBV20-1, the J gene TRBJ1-1; 8 nucleotides match TRBD1. Unmatched junction bases numbered 1, after V lost 6 bases and J lost 4 bases. This CDR3 has 11 residues. CDR1 and CDR2 (germline): DFQATT, SNEGSKA (reference sequence). CDR3 coding DNA: TGCAGTGCAACAGGGGGCACTGAAGCTTTCTTT. This codes for CSATGGTEAFF.

This chain connects TRBV6-1 to TRBJ2-2, with 8 bases matching TRBD1. Losses at the gene ends were 6 bases for V and 2 bases for J; bases not matched to a gene: 5. Germline V lookup: CDR1 MNHNS, CDR2 SASEGT. CDR3 length equals 15 residues. CDR3 loop: CASRNDRGNTGELFF. CDR3 sequence (DNA): TGTGCCAGCAGGAATGACAGGGGCAACACCGGGGAGCTGTTTTTT.

A single count supports this clone. The rearrangement joins TRBV9 to TRBJ1-6; 8 bases align to TRBD1. Germline-derived CDR1 and CDR2 are SGDLS and YYNGEE. The CDR3 loop spans 15 amino acids. J was trimmed by 10 bases and V by 3 bases; bases with no gene match: 9. CDR3 nucleotides: TGTGCCAGCAGCGGAACCGGGACAGGAGAATCACCCCTCCACTTT. Residues: CASSGTGTGESPLHF.

The CDR3 region is CASSLGPLNQPQHF. The CDR3 DNA is TGTGCCAGCAGCTTAGGGCCTCTCAATCAGCCCCAGCATTTT. This chain links TRBV11-2 with TRBJ1-5; D is unclear. The CDR3 has 14 amino acids. Trimming took off 1 base at V and 3 bases at J, with 7 bases between the two ends. The germline CDR1 and CDR2 sequences are SGHAT and FQNNGV.

In this sample, this clone turned up many times. This CDR3 is CASSDQAGAGDTQYF. CDR3 DNA: TGTGCCAGCAGTGACCAAGCGGGGGCAGGAGATACGCAGTATTTT. This rearrangement joins TRBV6-4 to TRBJ2-3; 8 positions match TRBD2. The CDR3 totals 15 residues. J lost 5 bases, V lost 2 bases, and 6 bases had no gene match. Germline V gene sequence: CDR1 MRHNA, CDR2 SNTAGT.

This clone was observed a handful of times. The rearrangement uses TRBV15 and TRBJ2-6; weak D call: TRBD1 (5 bases). Germline loops: CDR1 LNHNV, CDR2 YYDKDF (reference sequence). The CDR3 is 15 amino acids. V shed 6 bases and J shed 4 bases, with 13 bases lying between them. The CDR3 DNA reads as TGTGCCACCAGTCCCCCAGGGTTCGGGGCCAACGTCCTGACTTTC. Its translation is CATSPPGFGANVLTF.

The J gene is TRBJ1-2, the V gene TRBV6-4; D ambiguous. V lost 6 bases and J 4 bases, leaving 18 bases between the germline ends. This CDR3 is 15 amino acids long. Germline loops: CDR1 MRHNA, CDR2 SNTAGT. The CDR3 DNA follows: TGTGCCAGCAGCGTCAATGAGCGCGCAGCCTATGGCTACACCTTC. Residues: CASSVNERAAYGYTF.